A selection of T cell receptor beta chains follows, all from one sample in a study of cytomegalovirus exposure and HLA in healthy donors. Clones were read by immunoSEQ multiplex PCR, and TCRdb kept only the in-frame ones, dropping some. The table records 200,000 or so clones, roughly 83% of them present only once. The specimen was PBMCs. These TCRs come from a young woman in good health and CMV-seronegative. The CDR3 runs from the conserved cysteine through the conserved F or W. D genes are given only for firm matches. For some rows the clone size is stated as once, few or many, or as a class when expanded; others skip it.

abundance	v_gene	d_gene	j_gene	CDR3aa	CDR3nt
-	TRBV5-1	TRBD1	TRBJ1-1	CASREAQTGGTEAFF	TGCGCCAGCAGAGAAGCTCAAACAGGGGGCACTGAAGCTTTCTTT
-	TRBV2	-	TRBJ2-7	CASSGTGISYEQYF	TGTGCCTCCAGCGGCACAGGGATATCCTACGAGCAGTACTTC
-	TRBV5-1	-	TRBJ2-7	CASSLNGYEQYF	TGCGCCAGCAGCCTTAATGGCTACGAGCAGTACTTC
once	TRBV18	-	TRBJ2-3	CASSPPGAVGDTQYF	TGTGCCAGCTCACCACCCGGGGCCGTTGGAGATACGCAGTATTTT
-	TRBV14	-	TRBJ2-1	CASSPLYRSYNEQFF	TGTGCCAGCAGCCCCCTCTACCGCTCCTACAATGAGCAGTTCTTC
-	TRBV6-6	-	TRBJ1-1	CASSTDSNTEAFF	TGTGCCAGCAGTACCGACTCGAACACTGAAGCTTTCTTT
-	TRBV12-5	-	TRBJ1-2	CASGLSASYGYTF	TGTGCTAGTGGTTTGAGCGCCAGCTATGGCTACACCTTC
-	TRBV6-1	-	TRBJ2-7	CASRTGDHFYEQYF	TGTGCCAGCAGGACGGGGGACCACTTCTACGAGCAGTACTTC
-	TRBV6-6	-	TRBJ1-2	CASSVAENYGYTF	TGTGCCAGCAGCGTCGCAGAGAACTATGGCTACACCTTC
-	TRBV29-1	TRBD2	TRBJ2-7	CSVETALAVEQYF	TGCAGCGTTGAAACCGCCCTAGCGGTCGAGCAGTACTTC
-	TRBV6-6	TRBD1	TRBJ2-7	CASSTGGAGSYEQYF	TGTGCCAGCAGCACAGGGGGCGCCGGCTCCTACGAGCAGTACTTC
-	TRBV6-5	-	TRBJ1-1	CASSYSLVADTEAFF	TGTGCCAGCAGTTACTCGCTGGTAGCCGACACTGAAGCTTTCTTT
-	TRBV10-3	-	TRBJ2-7	CAISEQGSNYEQYF	TGTGCCATCAGTGAACAGGGAAGTAACTACGAGCAGTACTTC
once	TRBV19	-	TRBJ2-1	CASSMVNNEQFF	TGTGCCAGTAGTATGGTGAACAATGAGCAGTTCTTC
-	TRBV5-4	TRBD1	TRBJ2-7	CASSFWDRGSEQYF	TGTGCCAGCAGCTTTTGGGACAGGGGGAGCGAGCAGTACTTC
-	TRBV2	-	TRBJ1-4	CASSEALMRANEKLFF	TGTGCCAGCAGTGAAGCGCTCATGAGGGCTAATGAAAAACTGTTTTTT
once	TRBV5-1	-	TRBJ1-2	CASSLDLLGSEYGYTF	TGCGCCAGCAGCTTGGACCTTTTGGGTAGTGAGTATGGCTACACCTTC
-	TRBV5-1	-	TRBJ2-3	CASSLGNGQSTDTQYF	TGCGCCAGCAGCTTGGGAAATGGTCAGAGCACAGATACGCAGTATTTT
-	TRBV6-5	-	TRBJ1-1	CASSYLDRNTEAFF	TGTGCCAGCAGTTACTTGGACAGGAACACTGAAGCTTTCTTT
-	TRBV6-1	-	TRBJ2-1	CASSEARGAVNEQFF	TGTGCCAGCAGTGAAGCCAGGGGGGCCGTGAATGAGCAGTTCTTC
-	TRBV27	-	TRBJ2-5	CASSSLGGRQQETQYF	TGTGCCAGCAGCAGTTTAGGCGGACGACAGCAAGAGACCCAGTACTTC
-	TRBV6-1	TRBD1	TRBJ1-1	CASSIAGTDNTEAFF	TGTGCCAGCAGTATTGCCGGGACAGACAACACTGAAGCTTTCTTT
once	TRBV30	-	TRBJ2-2	CAWSHPQRAGELFF	TGTGCCTGGAGTCATCCTCAGCGGGCCGGGGAGCTGTTTTTT
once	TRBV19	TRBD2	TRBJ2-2	CASEFAGGNTGELFF	TGTGCCAGCGAATTTGCGGGGGGTAACACCGGGGAGCTGTTTTTT
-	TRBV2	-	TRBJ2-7	CASSGDFTYEQYF	TGTGCCAGCAGTGGGGACTTTACCTACGAGCAGTACTTC
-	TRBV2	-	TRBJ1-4	CASSDPGWEKLFF	TGTGCCAGCAGTGATCCAGGGTGGGAAAAACTGTTTTTT
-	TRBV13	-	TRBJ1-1	CASSWGNTEAFF	TGTGCCAGCAGCTGGGGGAACACTGAAGCTTTCTTT
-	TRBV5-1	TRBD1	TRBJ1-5	CASSWGTGGQPQHF	TGCGCCAGCAGCTGGGGGACAGGGGGTCAGCCCCAGCATTTT
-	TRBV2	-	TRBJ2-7	CASSVFGGEQYF	TGTGCCAGCAGTGTCTTTGGGGGCGAGCAGTACTTC
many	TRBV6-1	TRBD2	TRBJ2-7	CASQTSGTTYEQYF	TGTGCCAGCCAAACTAGCGGGACAACCTACGAGCAGTACTTC
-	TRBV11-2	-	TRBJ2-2	CASSPLTGANTGELFF	TGTGCCAGCAGCCCCCTCACCGGAGCGAACACCGGGGAGCTGTTTTTT
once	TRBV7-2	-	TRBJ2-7	CASSLASGLGGLYEQYF	TGTGCCAGCAGCTTAGCGTCCGGGCTTGGGGGTCTTTACGAGCAGTACTTC
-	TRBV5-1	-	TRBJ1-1	CASSLGRGFTEAFF	TGCGCCAGCAGCTTGGGTCGGGGTTTCACTGAAGCTTTCTTT
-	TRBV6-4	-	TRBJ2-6	CASRGTGANVLTF	TGTGCCAGCAGAGGGACTGGGGCCAACGTCCTGACTTTC
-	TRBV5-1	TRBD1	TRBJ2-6	CASSTTGTVANVLTF	TGCGCCAGCAGCACTACCGGGACAGTGGCCAACGTCCTGACTTTC
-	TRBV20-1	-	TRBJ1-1	CSAFLNTEAFF	TGCAGTGCTTTCCTGAACACTGAAGCTTTCTTT
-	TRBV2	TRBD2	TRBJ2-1	CASSPQGLAARGQFF	TGTGCCAGCAGCCCCCAGGGACTAGCGGCCCGTGGGCAGTTCTTC
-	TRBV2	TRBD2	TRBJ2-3	CASSHGGADTQYF	TGTGCCAGCAGTCACGGGGGGGCAGATACGCAGTATTTT
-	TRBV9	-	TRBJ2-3	CASSEAPQDTQYF	TGTGCCAGCAGCGAGGCCCCCCAGGATACGCAGTATTTT
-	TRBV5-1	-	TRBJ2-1	CASSLGQDDSYNEQFF	TGCGCCAGCAGCTTGGGGCAGGACGACTCCTACAATGAGCAGTTCTTC
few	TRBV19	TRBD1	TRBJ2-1	CASRDRAYNEQFF	TGTGCCAGTCGGGACAGGGCTTACAATGAGCAGTTCTTC
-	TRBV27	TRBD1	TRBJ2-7	CASSPDRVDYEQYF	TGTGCCAGCAGCCCCGACAGGGTTGACTACGAGCAGTACTTC
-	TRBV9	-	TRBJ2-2	CASSVVPGRTGELFF	TGTGCCAGCAGCGTAGTTCCAGGGCGGACCGGGGAGCTGTTTTTT
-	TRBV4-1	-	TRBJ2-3	CASSQGQSTDTQYF	TGCGCCAGCAGCCAAGGACAGTCCACAGATACGCAGTATTTT
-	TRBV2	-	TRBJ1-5	CASSETRVSQPQHF	TGTGCCAGCAGTGAGACGAGGGTTAGTCAGCCCCAGCATTTT
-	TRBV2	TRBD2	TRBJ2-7	CASSEGAVEKRGYEQYF	TGTGCCAGCAGTGAAGGGGCGGTAGAGAAGCGGGGATACGAGCAGTACTTC
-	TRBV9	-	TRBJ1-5	CASSGPKGVQHF	TGTGCCAGCAGCGGCCCCAAGGGGGTGCAGCATTTT
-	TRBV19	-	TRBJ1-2	CASSPQGYYGYTF	TGTGCCAGTAGTCCACAGGGTTATTATGGCTACACCTTC
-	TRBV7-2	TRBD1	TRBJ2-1	CASSFAGTGVVNEQFF	TGTGCCAGCAGCTTCGCCGGGACAGGGGTAGTCAATGAGCAGTTCTTC
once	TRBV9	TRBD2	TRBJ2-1	CASNTGLAGQEQFF	TGTGCCAGCAACACGGGACTAGCGGGCCAAGAGCAGTTCTTC
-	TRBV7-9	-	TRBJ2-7	CASSLSGTALSYEQYF	TGTGCCAGCAGCCTTAGCGGGACAGCGCTCTCCTACGAGCAGTACTTC
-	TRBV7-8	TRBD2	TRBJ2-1	CASSQLAGGYNEQFF	TGTGCCAGCAGCCAGCTAGCGGGGGGCTACAATGAGCAGTTCTTC